This T cell receptor beta chain was sequenced in a study of blood T cell repertoires in COVID-19. Whole-study context: Sample material is recorded as cDNA or gDNA derived from T cells, B-cell-depleted T cells, or PBMCs.

Germline V gene data show CDR1 as SGHKS and CDR2 as YYEKEE (reference sequence). The CDR3 spans 17 residues. The V and J ends lost 5 bases and 4 bases, in that order; junction bases with no gene match: 14. This clone was picked up a small number of times. Seattle enrolled patients during active infection and tracked them longitudinally. Authors' data handling: Researchers report that nucleated cell counts were estimated from reference gene primer amplification. Assay used: immunoSEQ multiplex PCR; TCRdb lists only in-frame clones, some missing. The V and J calls and clone size come from that table; D and trimming were worked out from the DNA. This table has over 250,000 clones, around 85% appearing once.

This chain connects TRBV5-5 to TRBJ2-3, with TRBD1 matching over 9 bases. Sequenced input: peripheral blood. The receptor was derived from a human donor with COVID-19, enrolled during active disease. The donor label of this sample is uncertain. As DNA, the CDR3 is TGTGCCAGCAGTTTTTCCCCCGGGACAGGGAGGCCAGATACGCAGTATTTT. As protein: CASSFSPGTGRPDTQYF.